A selection of T cell receptor beta chains follows, all from one sample in a study of T cell responses to AZD1222 COVID-19 vaccine. Method: immunoSEQ multiplex PCR; TCRdb's copy keeps in-frame clones and lacks some. The data contain tens of thousands of clones, over 75% of them singletons. This specimen consisted of peripheral blood, obtained 28 days after the second AZD1222 dose. The receptors stem from an adult who received the AZD1222 COVID-19 vaccine. CDR3s include the opening cysteine and the closing phenylalanine or tryptophan. D genes are given only for firm matches. Some rows mark clone size as missing; the rest say once, few, many or name a class of expanded clone.

D gene	V gene	clone size	J gene	CDR3 protein	CDR3 DNA
TRBD1	TRBV5-1	NA	TRBJ1-1	CASSGPGQGMNTEAFF	TGCGCCAGCAGCGGCCCGGGACAGGGGATGAACACTGAAGCTTTCTTT
NA	TRBV27	NA	TRBJ1-1	CASNWAAMNTEAFF	TGTGCCAGCAATTGGGCCGCGATGAACACTGAAGCTTTCTTT
NA	TRBV9	once	TRBJ1-1	CASSVTENTEAFF	TGTGCCAGCAGCGTTACAGAGAACACTGAAGCTTTCTTT
NA	TRBV28	NA	TRBJ1-5	CASSRGGGDPNQPQHF	TGTGCCAGCAGCCGAGGGGGAGGGGACCCCAATCAGCCCCAGCATTTT
TRBD1	TRBV5-5	NA	TRBJ1-2	CASSPTRDREIYGYTF	TGTGCCAGCAGCCCTACTAGGGACAGGGAAATCTATGGCTACACCTTC
NA	TRBV29-1	NA	TRBJ1-4	CSAGAGSGLATEKLFF	TGCAGCGCCGGCGCAGGAAGTGGGTTAGCAACTGAAAAACTGTTTTTT
NA	TRBV5-1	NA	TRBJ1-4	CASSLESAGYEKLFF	TGCGCCAGCAGCTTGGAGTCGGCAGGGTATGAAAAACTGTTTTTT
NA	TRBV12-3/TRBV12-4	NA	TRBJ2-3	CASSFVADTQYF	TGTGCCAGCAGTTTTGTCGCAGATACGCAGTATTTT
TRBD2	TRBV28	NA	TRBJ2-7	CASRNSGMIYEQYF	TGTGCCAGCAGAAATAGCGGGATGATCTACGAGCAGTACTTC
NA	TRBV6-5	NA	TRBJ1-2	CASGSRDNYGYTF	TGTGCCAGCGGGTCTAGGGATAACTATGGCTACACCTTC
NA	TRBV6-2/TRBV6-3	few	TRBJ2-1	CASSYTGVNNEQFF	TGTGCCAGCAGTTACACGGGAGTAAACAATGAGCAGTTCTTC
NA	TRBV28	NA	TRBJ1-2	CASSFLRDLYGYTF	TGTGCCAGCAGTTTCCTCCGCGACCTCTATGGCTACACCTTC
NA	TRBV5-1	NA	TRBJ1-1	CASSLAGGFTEAFF	TGCGCCAGCAGCTTGGCCGGGGGGTTTACTGAAGCTTTCTTT
TRBD1	TRBV12-3/TRBV12-4	NA	TRBJ2-7	CASRLGQVYEQYF	TGTGCCAGCAGACTTGGACAGGTCTACGAGCAGTACTTC
NA	TRBV3-1/TRBV3-2	once	TRBJ1-2	CASSQGRNYGYTF	TGTGCCAGCAGCCAAGGACGCAACTATGGCTACACCTTC
TRBD1	TRBV27	NA	TRBJ1-1	CASRPSPGGITEAFF	TGTGCCAGCAGACCCTCGCCAGGGGGCATCACTGAAGCTTTCTTT
NA	TRBV5-1	NA	TRBJ1-5	CASSFGNREDQPQHF	TGCGCCAGCAGCTTTGGGAACAGGGAAGATCAGCCCCAGCATTTT
NA	TRBV19	NA	TRBJ1-1	CASSRAGGMNTEAFF	TGTGCCAGTAGTAGGGCGGGGGGGATGAACACTGAAGCTTTCTTT
NA	TRBV24-1	NA	TRBJ2-2	CATSDGGRWTGELFF	TGTGCCACCAGTGACGGGGGGCGGTGGACCGGGGAGCTGTTTTTT
TRBD2	TRBV25-1	once	TRBJ2-7	CASSEERGGYEQYF	TGTGCCAGCAGTGAGGAGCGGGGGGGGTACGAGCAGTACTTC
NA	TRBV6-6	NA	TRBJ2-7	CASRTEEGTYEQYF	TGTGCCAGCAGGACGGAAGAGGGGACCTACGAGCAGTACTTC
NA	TRBV7-9	medium-sized	TRBJ1-3	CASSRRWGPTGNTIYF	TGTGCCAGCAGCCGAAGATGGGGGCCTACTGGAAACACCATATATTTT
NA	TRBV19	NA	TRBJ1-5	CASSISQGSNQPQHF	TGTGCCAGTAGTATATCACAGGGCTCTAATCAGCCCCAGCATTTT
NA	TRBV19	NA	TRBJ2-5	CASSIPTAQETQYF	TGTGCCAGTAGTATACCCACTGCACAAGAGACCCAGTACTTC
NA	TRBV6-1	few	TRBJ1-1	CASSEMSGGRTEAFF	TGTGCCAGCAGTGAAATGTCGGGGGGCAGGACTGAAGCTTTCTTT
TRBD1	TRBV18	NA	TRBJ1-1	CASSPQQGMNTEAFF	TGTGCCAGCTCACCACAACAGGGGATGAACACTGAAGCTTTCTTT
NA	TRBV30	NA	TRBJ2-3	CAWSVTGISDTQYF	TGTGCCTGGAGTGTTACAGGGATTTCAGATACGCAGTATTTT
NA	TRBV3-1/TRBV3-2	NA	TRBJ1-1	CASSQDLNGLNTEAFF	TGTGCCAGCAGCCAAGATCTCAACGGCTTGAACACTGAAGCTTTCTTT
TRBD2	TRBV5-4	NA	TRBJ2-3	CASRLAGGTDTQYF	TGTGCCAGCAGACTAGCGGGGGGAACAGATACGCAGTATTTT
TRBD1	TRBV7-8	NA	TRBJ2-2	CASSWDRGLNTGELFF	TGTGCCAGCAGCTGGGACAGGGGCCTGAACACCGGGGAGCTGTTTTTT
TRBD1	TRBV6-6	NA	TRBJ1-1	CASSYWRQGGTEAFF	TGTGCCAGCAGTTACTGGAGACAGGGAGGTACTGAAGCTTTCTTT
NA	TRBV11-2	NA	TRBJ1-6	CASSARGGVSNF	TGTGCCAGCAGCGCCCGCGGGGGGGTTTCTAACTTT
NA	TRBV19	NA	TRBJ2-2	CASSPMGGLELFF	TGTGCCAGTAGCCCCATGGGGGGGCTGGAGCTGTTTTTT
NA	TRBV6-1	NA	TRBJ1-5	CASSDWSDSNQPQHF	TGTGCCAGCAGTGATTGGTCGGATAGCAATCAGCCCCAGCATTTT
TRBD1	TRBV5-1	NA	TRBJ2-7	CASARDSAAGEQYF	TGCGCCAGCGCCCGGGACAGCGCGGCGGGCGAGCAGTACTTC
TRBD2	TRBV6-4	once	TRBJ2-7	CASSEGLAGAYEQYF	TGTGCCAGCAGTGAGGGACTAGCGGGGGCCTACGAGCAGTACTTC
NA	TRBV28	NA	TRBJ2-7	CASSQQGDEQYF	TGTGCCAGCAGTCAGCAGGGTGACGAGCAGTACTTC
NA	TRBV3-1/TRBV3-2	NA	TRBJ2-1	CASSQEPESYNEQFF	TGTGCCAGCAGCCAAGAACCGGAATCCTACAATGAGCAGTTCTTC
NA	TRBV2	NA	TRBJ2-2	CASKEQYTGELFF	TGTGCCAGCAAAGAACAGTACACCGGGGAGCTGTTTTTT
TRBD2	TRBV5-4	NA	TRBJ2-1	CASSAGLAVSYNEQFF	TGTGCCAGCAGTGCCGGACTAGCGGTCTCCTACAATGAGCAGTTCTTC
NA	TRBV27	NA	TRBJ1-1	CASSLYRTNTEAFF	TGTGCCAGCAGTTTATACCGCACGAACACTGAAGCTTTCTTT
TRBD1	TRBV6-4	NA	TRBJ1-5	CASTDRGVQPQHF	TGTGCCAGCACCGACAGGGGGGTTCAGCCCCAGCATTTT
TRBD1	TRBV27	NA	TRBJ1-3	CASSPWTGQSSGNTIYF	TGTGCCAGCAGTCCTTGGACAGGGCAAAGCTCTGGAAACACCATATATTTT
NA	TRBV7-2	NA	TRBJ1-6	CASSFGGSTSPLHF	TGTGCCAGCAGCTTTGGGGGCTCGACTTCACCCCTCCACTTT
NA	TRBV2	NA	TRBJ1-5	CASSNLGVGNQPQHF	TGTGCCAGCAGTAATTTAGGGGTGGGCAATCAGCCCCAGCATTTT
NA	TRBV3-1/TRBV3-2	NA	TRBJ1-1	CASSRRGGGKNTEAFF	TGTGCCAGCAGCCGAAGAGGGGGGGGGAAAAACACTGAAGCTTTCTTT
TRBD1	TRBV23-1	NA	TRBJ2-7	CASSQSSRRTGFFYEQYF	TGCGCCAGCAGTCAATCCTCTAGACGGACAGGGTTTTTTTACGAGCAGTACTTC
NA	TRBV9	NA	TRBJ2-5	CASSPGTQKAETQYF	TGTGCCAGCAGCCCCGGGACACAGAAGGCAGAGACCCAGTACTTC
TRBD1	TRBV2	NA	TRBJ1-1	CATQGQMMNTEAFF	TGTGCAACGCAGGGACAGATGATGAACACTGAAGCTTTCTTT
TRBD1	TRBV11-2	NA	TRBJ2-7	CASSPRGTGTIYEQYF	TGTGCCAGCAGCCCGAGAGGGACAGGGACCATCTACGAGCAGTACTTC
NA	TRBV24-1	once	TRBJ1-1	CATTDRFPLNTEAFF	TGTGCCACCACGGACAGATTTCCTCTGAACACTGAAGCTTTCTTT
NA	TRBV2	few	TRBJ2-7	CASSGIPTGVDEQYF	TGTGCCAGCAGTGGTATACCCACGGGGGTGGACGAGCAGTACTTC
TRBD2	TRBV6-2/TRBV6-3	NA	TRBJ2-1	CASSRYVGLAGAYNEQFF	TGTGCCAGCAGCCGTTACGTCGGACTAGCGGGAGCCTACAATGAGCAGTTCTTC
TRBD2	TRBV19	NA	TRBJ2-1	CASSFTSGRTRNEQFF	TGTGCCAGTAGTTTTACTAGCGGGAGGACCCGAAATGAGCAGTTCTTC
NA	TRBV30	NA	TRBJ1-1	CAWCWGRTEAFF	TGTGCCTGGTGTTGGGGGCGTACTGAAGCTTTCTTT
NA	TRBV5-1	NA	TRBJ2-2	CASRSGTSINTGELFF	TGCGCCAGCAGGTCCGGGACTTCCATCAACACCGGGGAGCTGTTTTTT